Listed below are T cell receptor beta chains from one sample, sequenced in a study of cytomegalovirus exposure and HLA in healthy donors. The table came from immunoSEQ multiplex PCR; TCRdb's copy has only in-frame clones and leaves some out. The sample yields about 100,000 clones, 65% to 80% seen once. Material for sequencing was PBMCs. These receptors originate from a female donor in good health and CMV-seropositive. Both conserved end residues are part of each CDR3. A D gene is named only where the DNA matches it firmly. Size is omitted from some rows. Given values are once, few, many or a class for expanded clones.

>.|TRBV11-2|TRBJ1-6|.
TGTGCCAGCAGCTTAGTGGGCAGGGTGAATTCACCCCTCCACTTT
CASSLVGRVNSPLHF
>.|TRBV7-3|TRBJ1-5|.
TGTGCCAGCAGCTTGGACAGCAGACAGCCCCAGCATTTT
CASSLDSRQPQHF
>.|TRBV28|TRBJ1-2|.
TGTGCCAGCAGTGGGGCGTTCTTCCCCTATGGCTACACCTTC
CASSGAFFPYGYTF
>.|TRBV30|TRBJ1-4|.
TGTGCCTGGAAGGGGATGACTGAAAAACTGTTTTTT
CAWKGMTEKLFF
>.|TRBV6-5|TRBJ2-2|TRBD2
TGTGCCAGCTCTAGGGGAGGGACCGGGGAGCTGTTTTTT
CASSRGGTGELFF
>once|TRBV5-1|TRBJ2-1|TRBD2
TGCGCCACCTCAGTGGGACTAGCATCGGCTGAGCAGTTCTTC
CATSVGLASAEQFF
>few|TRBV7-2|TRBJ2-7|TRBD1
TGTGCCAGCAGCTTAGGCGACAGGGTGGAGTACTTC
CASSLGDRVEYF
>.|TRBV2|TRBJ2-1|.
TGTGCCAACAGTAATCCTTTGAGGACAGTTACCAATGAGCAGTTCTTC
CANSNPLRTVTNEQFF
>.|TRBV27|TRBJ1-1|.
TGTGCCAGTTCCACGGGGGGCACTGAAGCTTTCTTT
CASSTGGTEAFF
>.|TRBV30|TRBJ1-3|.
TGTGCCTGGAGTCCGGACATTCGCTCTGGAAACACCATATATTTT
CAWSPDIRSGNTIYF
>.|TRBV6-5|TRBJ2-7|TRBD2
TGTGCGTCTAGCGGGAACCACTGCGAGCAGTACTTC
CASSGNHCEQYF
>.|TRBV2|TRBJ2-2|.
TGTGCCAGCATGCGGGGTTGGATAAACACCGGGGAGCTGTTTTTT
CASMRGWINTGELFF
>.|TRBV9|TRBJ2-3|TRBD1
TGTGCCAGCAGCAGAACCGGGACAGTGGAAGATACGCAGTATTTT
CASSRTGTVEDTQYF
>.|TRBV28|TRBJ1-5|.
TGTGCCAGCAGCGTATTAGGGGTAGGGCAGCCCCAGCATTTT
CASSVLGVGQPQHF
>.|TRBV7-2|TRBJ2-7|.
TGTGCCAGCAGCCCACCGACAGCCCTCTCCTACGAGCAGTACTTC
CASSPPTALSYEQYF
>.|TRBV7-2|TRBJ1-5|.
TGTGCCAGCAGCTTAGGGTTGTCATTAGGCAATCAGCCCCAGCATTTT
CASSLGLSLGNQPQHF
>once|TRBV28|TRBJ1-6|.
TGTGCCAGCACAAATCCGGATTCACCCCTCCACTTT
CASTNPDSPLHF
>.|TRBV4-3|TRBJ2-6|.
TGCGCCAGCAGCCTAGATAGCTCTGGGGCCAACGTCCTGACTTTC
CASSLDSSGANVLTF
>.|TRBV7-2|TRBJ2-7|.
TGTGCCAGCAGCTCGAGTCAACAGAGCTACGAGCAGTACTTC
CASSSSQQSYEQYF
>.|TRBV29-1|TRBJ2-7|.
TGCAGCGTTGTGGGGCCTCCAGACGGGCAGTACTTC
CSVVGPPDGQYF
>.|TRBV6-4|TRBJ2-1|TRBD2
TGTGCCAGCAGTGAAACTAGCGGGAGTTCGAATGAGCAGTTCTTC
CASSETSGSSNEQFF
>.|TRBV21-1|TRBJ1-2|.
TGTGCCAGCAGCAAAGGGCTGCCCAGGGCAGGGGGTGGCTACACCTTC
CASSKGLPRAGGGYTF
>.|TRBV25-1|TRBJ2-7|TRBD2
TGTGCCAGCAGTGCCCTAGTAGGACTAGCGGGAGGCTACGAGCAGTACTTC
CASSALVGLAGGYEQYF
>few|TRBV28|TRBJ1-4|TRBD1
TGTGCCAGCAGTCTCCATGACAGGGTTGAAAAACTGTTTTTT
CASSLHDRVEKLFF
>.|TRBV7-3|TRBJ2-5|TRBD1
TGTGCCAGCAGTTACAGGGGGCTTGGGGAGACCCAGTACTTC
CASSYRGLGETQYF
>.|TRBV2|TRBJ1-2|TRBD1
TGTGCCAGCAGTGAAGCGGGTACAGGGGGCTACTATGGCTACACCTTC
CASSEAGTGGYYGYTF
>.|TRBV29-1|TRBJ1-2|.
TGCAGCGTTGAAGATTTTAGGGGAGGGAATGGCTACACCTTC
CSVEDFRGGNGYTF
>once|TRBV4-3|TRBJ2-3|TRBD2
TGCGCCAGCAGCCAAAAATCGTTCGGGGGGGCCGAAGATACGCAGTATTTT
CASSQKSFGGAEDTQYF
>.|TRBV28|TRBJ1-6|.
TGTGCCAGCAGTTTACAGGGCCGGGTGAATTCACCCCTCCACTTT
CASSLQGRVNSPLHF
>.|TRBV28|TRBJ2-1|TRBD2
TGTGCCAGCGAAGAGGCAAGAGCGGGAAGAAATGAGCAGTTCTTC
CASEEARAGRNEQFF
>.|TRBV5-5|TRBJ2-3|.
TGTGCCAGCAGCTTGGCGAGGAGCACAGATACGCAGTATTTT
CASSLARSTDTQYF
>once|TRBV9|TRBJ2-7|.
TGTGCCAGCAGCGTCTCAGGGGCGGGCGAGCAGTACTTC
CASSVSGAGEQYF
>.|TRBV2|TRBJ2-7|TRBD2
TGTGCCAGCAGTGAACCGCGAGCGGGGGGTTCCTACGAGCAGTACTTC
CASSEPRAGGSYEQYF
>.|TRBV7-9|TRBJ1-4|.
TGTGCCACCCTATCTACCGGCCACGACAAGAGTGAAAAACTGTTTTTT
CATLSTGHDKSEKLFF
>few|TRBV7-9|TRBJ2-1|.
TGTGCCAGCAGCCGACTTATGAACAATGAGCAGTTCTTC
CASSRLMNNEQFF
>.|TRBV7-2|TRBJ2-2|TRBD1
TGTGCCAGCAGCTTCCGGACAGGCACCGGGGAGCTGTTTTTT
CASSFRTGTGELFF
>few|TRBV6-1|TRBJ2-7|TRBD2
TGTGCCAGCAGTAACCGACTAGCGGGAGGATTCGGGCAGTACTTC
CASSNRLAGGFGQYF
>once|TRBV4-1|TRBJ1-1|.
TGCGCCAGCAGCCAAGATGAGGAGGGAGCAGCTTTCTTT
CASSQDEEGAAFF
>.|TRBV6-5|TRBJ2-5|TRBD1
TGTGCCAGCAGTTACTCGGGGACAGCACAAGAGACCCAGTACTTC
CASSYSGTAQETQYF